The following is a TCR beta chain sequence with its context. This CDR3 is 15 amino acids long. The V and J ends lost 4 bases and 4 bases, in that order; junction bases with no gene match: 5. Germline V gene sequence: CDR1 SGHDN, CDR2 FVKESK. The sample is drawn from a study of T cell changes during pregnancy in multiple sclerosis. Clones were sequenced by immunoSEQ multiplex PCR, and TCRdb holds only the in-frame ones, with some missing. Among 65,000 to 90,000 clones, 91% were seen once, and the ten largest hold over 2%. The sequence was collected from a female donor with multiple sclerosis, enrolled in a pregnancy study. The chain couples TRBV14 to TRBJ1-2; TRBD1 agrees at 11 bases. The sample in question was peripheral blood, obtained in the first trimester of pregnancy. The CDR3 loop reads CASSRLGQGGYGYTF. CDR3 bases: TGTGCCAGCAGCCGCTTGGGACAGGGGGGCTATGGCTACACCTTC.